Listed below are T cell receptor beta chains from one sample, sequenced in a study of naive and memory T cell subsets. In TCRdb, the 5' RACE reads were re-called with MiXCR into one record per CDR3 protein. The data show 60,000 or so distinct CDR3 sequences, more than 7% seen once. Source of these receptors: a male donor in good health. CDR3s include the opening cysteine and the closing phenylalanine or tryptophan. Fields, in order: CDR3 length, clone size, V gene, J gene, D gene, CDR3 protein, CDR3 DNA. A D gene is named only where the DNA matches it firmly. A row's size may be missing; if present it is once, few, many or a size class.

len: 15
abundance: many
v_gene: TRBV18
j_gene: TRBJ2-7
d_gene: .
CDR3aa: CASSPAFTSSYEQYF
CDR3nt: TGTGCCAGCTCACCTGCTTTCACCAGCTCCTACGAGCAGTACTTC

len: 15
abundance: many
v_gene: TRBV20-1
j_gene: TRBJ1-1
d_gene: TRBD1
CDR3aa: CSAARNRGGRTEAFF
CDR3nt: TGCAGTGCGGCGAGAAACAGGGGGGGGAGAACTGAAGCTTTCTTT

len: 14
abundance: .
v_gene: TRBV14
j_gene: TRBJ1-2
d_gene: .
CDR3aa: CASSQRTGADGYTF
CDR3nt: TGTGCCAGCAGCCAAAGGACGGGGGCAGATGGCTACACCTTC

len: 14
abundance: few
v_gene: TRBV11-3
j_gene: TRBJ2-3
d_gene: TRBD2
CDR3aa: CASSRTSGGRPQYF
CDR3nt: TGTGCCAGCAGCCGCACTAGCGGGGGACGGCCGCAGTATTTT

len: 17
abundance: many
v_gene: TRBV6-2/TRBV6-3
j_gene: TRBJ2-1
d_gene: TRBD2
CDR3aa: CASSYSFSGGARDEQFF
CDR3nt: TGTGCCAGCAGTTACTCCTTTAGCGGGGGGGCCAGAGATGAGCAGTTCTTC

len: 16
abundance: few
v_gene: TRBV25-1
j_gene: TRBJ2-2
d_gene: TRBD1
CDR3aa: CASSELGQGETGELFF
CDR3nt: TGTGCCAGCAGTGAGTTGGGACAGGGGGAAACCGGGGAGCTGTTTTTT

len: 14
abundance: many
v_gene: TRBV13
j_gene: TRBJ1-2
d_gene: TRBD1
CDR3aa: CASSLDRDSYGYTF
CDR3nt: TGTGCCAGCAGCTTGGACAGGGACAGCTATGGCTACACCTTC

len: 18
abundance: few
v_gene: TRBV6-5
j_gene: TRBJ2-1
d_gene: TRBD2
CDR3aa: CASSRRAPTSGGYNEQFF
CDR3nt: TGTGCCAGCAGCCGCAGAGCCCCGACTAGCGGGGGATACAATGAGCAGTTCTTC

len: 16
abundance: .
v_gene: TRBV5-1
j_gene: TRBJ1-6
d_gene: .
CDR3aa: CASSLDLVGRYSPLHF
CDR3nt: TGCGCCAGCAGCTTGGATTTGGTGGGTCGGTATTCACCCCTCCACTTT

len: 13
abundance: few
v_gene: TRBV29-1
j_gene: TRBJ1-1
d_gene: .
CDR3aa: CSVEVSLNTEAFF
CDR3nt: TGCAGCGTTGAAGTCAGTCTGAACACTGAAGCTTTCTTT

len: 16
abundance: many
v_gene: TRBV29-1
j_gene: TRBJ1-2
d_gene: TRBD1
CDR3aa: CSVEAKQGTGFYGYTF
CDR3nt: TGCAGCGTTGAGGCGAAGCAAGGGACAGGGTTCTATGGCTACACCTTC

len: 15
abundance: .
v_gene: TRBV9
j_gene: TRBJ2-7
d_gene: TRBD1
CDR3aa: CASSVQGQPYGEQYF
CDR3nt: TGTGCCAGCAGCGTACAGGGACAGCCATACGGCGAGCAGTACTTC

len: 16
abundance: .
v_gene: TRBV4-1
j_gene: TRBJ2-2
d_gene: TRBD1
CDR3aa: CASSQETGGNTGELFF
CDR3nt: TGCGCCAGCAGCCAAGAAACAGGGGGCAACACCGGGGAGCTGTTTTTT

len: 16
abundance: .
v_gene: TRBV18
j_gene: TRBJ2-7
d_gene: TRBD1
CDR3aa: CASSQTWTGMSYEQYF
CDR3nt: TGTGCCAGCTCACAAACTTGGACAGGGATGTCATACGAGCAGTACTTC

len: 18
abundance: .
v_gene: TRBV12-3/TRBV12-4
j_gene: TRBJ2-6
d_gene: TRBD1
CDR3aa: CASSAQGTGFSGANVLTF
CDR3nt: TGTGCCAGCAGTGCCCAGGGGACAGGATTCTCTGGGGCCAACGTCCTGACTTTC

len: 13
abundance: .
v_gene: TRBV5-5
j_gene: TRBJ1-5
d_gene: .
CDR3aa: CASSPASNQPQHF
CDR3nt: TGTGCCAGCAGCCCGGCGAGCAATCAGCCCCAGCATTTT

len: 13
abundance: many
v_gene: TRBV6-4
j_gene: TRBJ2-1
d_gene: TRBD2
CDR3aa: CASRGLASNEQFF
CDR3nt: TGTGCCAGCCGGGGACTAGCTTCAAATGAGCAGTTCTTC

len: 14
abundance: .
v_gene: TRBV5-4
j_gene: TRBJ1-1
d_gene: .
CDR3aa: CASSSGGAYTEAFF
CDR3nt: TGTGCCAGCAGCTCCGGTGGGGCGTACACTGAAGCTTTCTTT

len: 12
abundance: .
v_gene: TRBV29-1
j_gene: TRBJ2-3
d_gene: .
CDR3aa: CSVSPEGDTQYF
CDR3nt: TGCAGCGTCTCGCCAGAGGGGGATACGCAGTATTTT

len: 15
abundance: many
v_gene: TRBV11-2
j_gene: TRBJ1-4
d_gene: TRBD1
CDR3aa: CASSSGQATNEKLFF
CDR3nt: TGTGCCAGCAGCTCAGGACAGGCAACTAATGAAAAACTGTTTTTT

len: 15
abundance: few
v_gene: TRBV6-2/TRBV6-3
j_gene: TRBJ2-7
d_gene: TRBD2
CDR3aa: CASSSRAGGYYEQYF
CDR3nt: TGTGCCAGCAGTTCTCGAGCGGGAGGGTACTACGAGCAGTACTTC

len: 15
abundance: many
v_gene: TRBV20-1
j_gene: TRBJ2-7
d_gene: .
CDR3aa: CSARDVDNLSYEQYF
CDR3nt: TGCAGTGCTAGAGATGTGGACAACCTCTCCTACGAGCAGTACTTC